These T cell receptor beta chains were read from a single sample in a study of spatial heterogeneity in lung cancer. TCRdb redid the calling of the 5' RACE reads with MiXCR, one entry per CDR3 protein. Altogether 110,000 or so distinct CDR3 sequences are present, approximately 11% being singletons, with the ten largest covering 20% to 25%. Material: PBMCs, obtained at follow-up. These receptors originate from a female donor with early-stage non-small cell lung cancer. Both conserved end residues are part of each CDR3. D genes are given only for firm matches. Some rows mark clone size as missing; the rest say once, few, many or name a class of expanded clone.

J: TRBJ2-2; D: TRBD2; size: few; V: TRBV7-6; DNA: TGTGCCAGCAGCCCCCTTCTCGCGGGAGGGACGAACACCGGGGAGCTGTTTTTT; CDR3: CASSPLLAGGTNTGELFF
J: TRBJ2-6; D: NA; size: NA; V: TRBV18; DNA: TGTGCCAGCTCACCACCGAATACCGACTCTGGGGCCAACGTCCTGACTTTC; CDR3: CASSPPNTDSGANVLTF
J: TRBJ1-2; D: NA; size: NA; V: TRBV6-1; DNA: TGTGCCAGCAGTGAATCGGGTGGCTACACCTTC; CDR3: CASSESGGYTF
J: TRBJ1-2; D: NA; size: few; V: TRBV30; DNA: TGTGCCTGGAGTGAAAGGCCGGGAGTTTATGGGAATGGCTACACCTTC; CDR3: CAWSERPGVYGNGYTF
J: TRBJ2-3; D: TRBD2; size: NA; V: TRBV12-3/TRBV12-4; DNA: TGTGCCAGCAGTTTTTCGGGAGGGGCAGATACGCAGTATTTT; CDR3: CASSFSGGADTQYF
J: TRBJ2-7; D: TRBD2; size: NA; V: TRBV20-1; DNA: TGCAGTACTAGGGGACTAGCGAACCACGAGCAGTACTTC; CDR3: CSTRGLANHEQYF
J: TRBJ1-5; D: NA; size: many; V: TRBV12-3/TRBV12-4; DNA: TGTGCCAGCAGTTTAGGGGTTGGCAATCAGCCCCAGCATTTT; CDR3: CASSLGVGNQPQHF
J: TRBJ2-3; D: TRBD2; size: NA; V: TRBV10-3; DNA: TGTGCCATCAGCGACGGCGGGACTAGCTTAGTTGCCCTGCAGTATTTT; CDR3: CAISDGGTSLVALQYF
J: TRBJ2-3; D: NA; size: few; V: TRBV18; DNA: TGTGCCAGCTCGAACTACGCCGGGACACCGAGCTCAGATACGCAGTATTTT; CDR3: CASSNYAGTPSSDTQYF
J: TRBJ2-4; D: TRBD2; size: few; V: TRBV5-4; DNA: TGTGCCAGCAGCTTGGCGATTAGCGGGAATAAAAACATTCAGTACTTC; CDR3: CASSLAISGNKNIQYF
J: TRBJ1-5; D: TRBD1; size: NA; V: TRBV12-3/TRBV12-4; DNA: TGTGCCAGCAGTTCAGGGGGCGCGAGGAGCAATCAGCCCCAGCATTTT; CDR3: CASSSGGARSNQPQHF
J: TRBJ2-1; D: TRBD2; size: few; V: TRBV7-3; DNA: TGTGCCAGCAGCCCCGGTGGGACTAGCAGGTATGAGCAGTTCTTC; CDR3: CASSPGGTSRYEQFF
J: TRBJ1-1; D: TRBD1; size: few; V: TRBV6-5; DNA: TGTGCCAGCAGATTACAGGGGTACACTGAAGCTTTCTTT; CDR3: CASRLQGYTEAFF
J: TRBJ2-3; D: TRBD2; size: NA; V: TRBV9; DNA: TGTGCCAGCAGCGTGGATACTGGCGGGAGGTACGATACGCAGTATTTT; CDR3: CASSVDTGGRYDTQYF
J: TRBJ2-7; D: TRBD1; size: NA; V: TRBV5-1; DNA: TGCGCCAGCAGCCTGCCGGGACAGGGGGTCCAGCAGTACTTC; CDR3: CASSLPGQGVQQYF
J: TRBJ1-5; D: NA; size: few; V: TRBV18; DNA: TGTGCCAGCTCGGCTACAGATAGCAATCAGCCCCAGCATTTT; CDR3: CASSATDSNQPQHF
J: TRBJ2-1; D: TRBD1; size: many; V: TRBV24-1; DNA: TGTGCCACCAGTGATTTGGGGACAGGGGGCCGGGACAATGAGCAGTTCTTC; CDR3: CATSDLGTGGRDNEQFF
J: TRBJ1-5; D: NA; size: few; V: TRBV12-3/TRBV12-4; DNA: TGTGCCAGCAGTTTACGTGGGCAGGAGTACTATCAGCCCCAGCATTTT; CDR3: CASSLRGQEYYQPQHF
J: TRBJ1-5; D: TRBD1; size: NA; V: TRBV6-2/TRBV6-3; DNA: TGTGCCAGCCGTGGACAGGTCAATCAGCCCCAGCATTTT; CDR3: CASRGQVNQPQHF
J: TRBJ2-7; D: NA; size: NA; V: TRBV7-2; DNA: TGTGCCAGCAGCAATCCCGGGACATTAAAGTACTTC; CDR3: CASSNPGTLKYF
J: TRBJ2-3; D: NA; size: few; V: TRBV6-6; DNA: TGTGCCAGCGCGGCCAAAGATACGCAGTATTTT; CDR3: CASAAKDTQYF
J: TRBJ2-4; D: NA; size: NA; V: TRBV2; DNA: TGTGCCAGTGTATTTCGGTTGGGAAACATTCAGTACTTC; CDR3: CASVFRLGNIQYF
J: TRBJ2-5; D: TRBD1; size: few; V: TRBV30; DNA: TGTGCCTGGAGCCTACTTGACAGGGCTTCGTACCAAGAGACCCAGTACTTC; CDR3: CAWSLLDRASYQETQYF
J: TRBJ2-1; D: NA; size: NA; V: TRBV7-2; DNA: TGTGCCAGCAGCTTAGATCGGGGAGGTTACAATGAGCAGTTCTTC; CDR3: CASSLDRGGYNEQFF
J: TRBJ1-5; D: TRBD1; size: few; V: TRBV20-1; DNA: TGCAGTGCTAGTCATAGGGGGACAGGGGTGGTGGGCAATCAGCCCCAGCATTTT; CDR3: CSASHRGTGVVGNQPQHF
J: TRBJ1-5; D: NA; size: NA; V: TRBV28; DNA: TGTGCCAGCAGCTTCACAGGGATCAATCAGCCCCAGCATTTT; CDR3: CASSFTGINQPQHF
J: TRBJ1-2; D: TRBD1; size: NA; V: TRBV6-4; DNA: TGTGCCAGCAGTGCCGGGACAGGAGGCTATGGCTACACCTTC; CDR3: CASSAGTGGYGYTF
J: TRBJ2-7; D: NA; size: many; V: TRBV15; DNA: TGTGCCACCAGCAGAACAGGAACCTACGAGCAGTACTTC; CDR3: CATSRTGTYEQYF
J: TRBJ2-1; D: NA; size: many; V: TRBV20-1; DNA: TGCAGTGCGTCTGATCCGGGACTTCCTTCCAATGAGCAGTTCTTC; CDR3: CSASDPGLPSNEQFF
J: TRBJ1-1; D: TRBD1; size: few; V: TRBV20-1; DNA: TGCAGTGCTAGGAGGCCGCGACAGGGGGCAAGTTTTTTTTTCTTT; CDR3: CSARRPRQGASFFFF
J: TRBJ1-1; D: NA; size: few; V: TRBV14; DNA: TGTGCCAGCAGCCAAGAATATAGGAACACTGAAGCTTTCTTT; CDR3: CASSQEYRNTEAFF
J: TRBJ1-5; D: TRBD1; size: few; V: TRBV2; DNA: TGTGCCAGCACTCGACAGGGGAATCAGCCCCAGCATTTT; CDR3: CASTRQGNQPQHF
J: TRBJ1-5; D: NA; size: NA; V: TRBV19; DNA: TGTGCCAGTAGTATAGATCGGGGCTATAGCAATCAGCCCCAGCATTTT; CDR3: CASSIDRGYSNQPQHF
J: TRBJ2-3; D: NA; size: NA; V: TRBV28; DNA: TGTGCCAGCAGGCTGACGGAGGATACGCAGTATTTT; CDR3: CASRLTEDTQYF
J: TRBJ1-5; D: NA; size: few; V: TRBV10-2; DNA: TGCGCCAGCAGGGACACCGTGGGCAATCAGCCCCAGCATTTT; CDR3: CASRDTVGNQPQHF
J: TRBJ1-1; D: NA; size: few; V: TRBV7-8; DNA: TGTGCCAGCGCCTACAGGGAAACCGGGAACACTGAAGCTTTCTTT; CDR3: CASAYRETGNTEAFF
J: TRBJ1-2; D: TRBD1; size: NA; V: TRBV29-1; DNA: TGCAGCGTTGGACAGGGTTCTAGCTATGGCTACACCTTC; CDR3: CSVGQGSSYGYTF
J: TRBJ2-5; D: NA; size: NA; V: TRBV30; DNA: TGTGCCTGGAGTGTACGGGGGACCCAGTACTTC; CDR3: CAWSVRGTQYF
J: TRBJ2-1; D: NA; size: NA; V: TRBV7-9; DNA: TGTGCCAGCAGCGCCGGGACAAGGGCATCTGCGGAGTTCTTC; CDR3: CASSAGTRASAEFF
J: TRBJ2-2; D: NA; size: NA; V: TRBV7-2; DNA: TGTGCCAGCAGCCCCCTGGGGGGTAACACCGGGGAGCTGTTTTTT; CDR3: CASSPLGGNTGELFF
J: TRBJ2-3; D: NA; size: NA; V: TRBV20-1; DNA: TGCAGTGCTAGAGAAAGAGCGTTAGAATCAGATACGCAGTATTTT; CDR3: CSARERALESDTQYF